This entry describes one T cell receptor beta chain. Its specificity is unknown. A read error is likely, as this CDR3 ends without the conserved phenylalanine or tryptophan. It is unclear where the CDR3 begins or ends on the DNA, so no DNA is shown, and the CDR3 is as TCRdb lists it. The length of the CDR3 is 13 amino acids, counting both ends. Germline V gene data show CDR1 as SGHVS and CDR2 as FQNEAQ. This entry belongs to a study of CD8+CD57+ T cells in acquired aplastic anemia. Turning to the study itself: Sorted cells (CD4+ and CD8+) yielded DNA amounts that averaged about 3.1 ug. Study-wide findings and caveats: Researchers report that 25 to 30 CD8+ CDR3 sequences appeared in both patients and controls.

Selection for sequencing was limited to patients who had shown CD8+CD57+ cell expansion by flow cytometry. Each of the patients presented with severe acquired aplastic anemia. Patients were therapy-naive when their blood was sampled. It was genomic DNA that served as the template for profiling TCR beta VDJ and CDR3. TCRdb reprocessed the reads via MiXCR and lists one record per CDR3 protein. The sample shows approximately 250,000 distinct CDR3 sequences, roughly 80% of them seen only once. Material: sorted CD4+, CD8+, or CD8+CD57+ T cells (not recorded which) from PBMCs. This receptor was identified in a human donor with aplastic anemia. The chain combines TRBV7-8 with TRBJ1-2. CDR3: CASSLAGGPDSKY.